Described below is a single T cell receptor beta chain sequence and its context. No antigen is known for it. Produced via immunoSEQ multiplex PCR; TCRdb's table is partial and in-frame only. This table holds approximately 150,000 clones, over 85% found once. The source of the sample is a study of T cell responses to AZD1222 COVID-19 vaccine. Study results and caveats: Unmutated regions of variants are reportedly targeted by nearly half of spike-specific TCRs.

V lost 7 bases and J lost 6; bases outside the gene matches: 9. The CDR3 is 16 residues long. Germline CDR1 reads MDHEN; CDR2 reads SYDVKM. The material sequenced was peripheral blood, taken on day 0 of AZD1222 vaccination. The genes are TRBV28 and TRBJ2-2, with TRBD2 identical over 12 bases. The TCR originated in an adult in good health. CDR3 coding DNA: TGTGCCAGCACCCGGGAGCTAGCGGGAGGGCCCGGGGAGCTGTTTTTT. This gives the protein CASTRELAGGPGELFF.